Below are 23 T cell receptor beta chains sequenced from a single sample in a study of immune cell composition in non-small cell lung cancer. Clones were read by immunoSEQ multiplex PCR, and TCRdb kept only the in-frame ones, dropping some. The data show under 2,500 clones, 70% to 80% seen once. Sequenced sample: lung tumor tissue. The receptors stem from a human donor with non-small cell lung cancer.

V is TRBV19 and J is TRBJ1-1, with D maybe TRBD1 (5 bases). The V gene lost 2 bases and the J gene lost 1 base, with 11 bases spanning the gap. The V gene's germline CDR1 is LNHDA and CDR2 SQIVND (reference sequence). This CDR3 contains 15 residues. The CDR3 protein is CASSIPGGENTEAFF. For the CDR3, the DNA is TGTGCCAGTAGTATACCGGGGGGGGAGAACACTGAAGCTTTCTTT.

This clone was detected only a few times. The rearrangement joins TRBV30 to TRBJ1-1; unclear D gene. The CDR3 loop spans 13 amino acids. In germline, CDR1 is GTSNPN, CDR2 SVGIG (reference sequence). Trimming took off 0 bases at V and 7 bases at J, with 12 bases between the two ends. The CDR3 bases are TGTGCCTGGAGTGTATCGGAGGGCCGTGAAGCTTTCTTT. Translating it yields CAWSVSEGREAFF.

CDR3 sequence reads: CASSNRENSPLHF. DNA of the CDR3: TGTGCCAGCAGTAACAGGGAGAATTCACCCCTCCACTTT. The V call is TRBV27, the J call TRBJ1-6, with a tentative D call TRBD1 (6 bases). CDR1 is MNHEY, CDR2 SMNVEV, per germline (reference sequence). The V end was cut by 5 bases, the J end by 7 bases, with 9 bases between. The CDR3 runs to 13 residues.

The rearrangement joins TRBV19 to TRBJ2-3; D is unresolved. This CDR3 is 13 amino acids long. The germline V and J ends were trimmed by 3 bases and 2 bases, with 6 bases remaining between them. CDR1 is LNHDA, CDR2 SQIVND, per germline (reference sequence). This CDR3 is CASSIGFTDTQYF. The CDR3 bases are TGTGCCAGTAGTATCGGTTTCACAGATACGCAGTATTTT.

This chain links TRBV11-1 with TRBJ2-7; D possibly corresponds to TRBD1 (6 bases). CDR3 length: 14 amino acids. Germline-derived CDR1 and CDR2 are SGHAT and FQDESV (reference sequence). Between the trimmed V and J ends, which lost 5 bases and 7 bases, there was a span of 18 bases. CDR3 in amino acids: CASSATGATGEQYF. CDR3 coding DNA: TGTGCCAGCAGCGCGACAGGTGCAACTGGAGAGCAGTACTTC. Complete variable domain (other parts from reference TRBV11-1 and TRBJ2-7): EAEVAQSPRYKITEKSQAVAFWCDPISGHATLYWYRQILGQGPELLVQFQDESVVDDSQLPKDRFSAERLKGVDSTLKIQPAELGDSAMYLCASSATGATGEQYFGPGTRLTVT.

V is TRBV6-5 and J is TRBJ2-7; the match to TRBD2 covers 7 bases. The germline V gene has CDR1 MNHEY and CDR2 SVGAGI. The CDR3 loop spans 12 amino acids. V lost 8 bases to trimming and J lost 5 bases; unmatched junction nucleotides: 6. CDR3 sequence (DNA): TGTGCCAGCCGGGACTATAGCCACGAGCAGTACTTC. Residues: CASRDYSHEQYF.

CDR3 sequence: CASSYGTSGGTDTQYF. The CDR3 DNA reads TGTGCCAGCAGTTACGGGACTAGCGGGGGGACAGATACGCAGTATTTT. The chain couples TRBV6-5 to TRBJ2-3, with 15 bases identical to TRBD2. Unmatched junction bases numbered 0, after V lost 2 bases and J lost 3 bases. The CDR3 is 16 residues long. CDR1 and CDR2 (germline): MNHEY, SVGAGI.

The chain recombines TRBV7-9 with TRBJ2-5, with D uncertain. Germline lookup yields CDR1 SEHNR and CDR2 FQNEAQ (reference sequence). The CDR3 consists of 15 residues. Trimming took off 1 base at V and 1 base at J, with 10 bases between the two ends. The CDR3: CASSLVSSSQETQYF. CDR3 in DNA: TGTGCCAGCAGCTTAGTGTCTTCGTCCCAAGAGACCCAGTACTTC.

This clone was picked up one time. CDR3 loop: CASSERSGSSYEQYF. The CDR3 nucleotides read TGTGCCAGCAGTGAAAGGAGCGGGAGCTCCTACGAGCAGTACTTC. This chain connects TRBV2 to TRBJ2-7, with TRBD2 identical over 8 bases. After removal of 2 bases from V and 0 bases from J, the junction contained 3 bases not matched to a gene. CDR1 and CDR2 (germline): SNHLY, FYNNEI. This CDR3 is 15 amino acids long.

The chain links TRBV7-2 to TRBJ2-3; a weak D match, TRBD2 (7 bases). Germline CDR1 reads SGHTA; CDR2 reads FQGNSA. Trimming left V 2 bases short and J 3 bases short, with 15 bases between. The CDR3 length is 16 residues. DNA of the CDR3: TGTGCCAGCAGCTTATACACGGGGGGCCGTACAGATACGCAGTATTTT. It yields the protein CASSLYTGGRTDTQYF.

V is TRBV7-9 and J is TRBJ2-1; 9 bases are shared with TRBD1. The germline V gene encodes CDR1 SEHNR and CDR2 FQNEAQ (reference sequence). V lost 3 bases and J lost 7; bases outside the gene matches: 7. The CDR3 has 15 residues. CDR3 sequence (DNA): TGTGCCAGCAGCTTTCCGGGACAGGGTACGAATGAGCAGTTCTTC. It codes for CASSFPGQGTNEQFF.

The genes are TRBV11-3 and TRBJ2-7; 8 positions agree with TRBD1. The ends lost 1 base at V and 2 bases at J; junction bases unmatched: 4. Germline values: CDR1 SGHNT, CDR2 YENEEA. This CDR3 contains 15 residues. The CDR3 protein is CASSLGGTGPYEQYF. The DNA of the CDR3 is TGTGCCAGCAGCTTAGGCGGGACAGGACCCTACGAGCAGTACTTC.

The chain links TRBV6-5 to TRBJ1-2, with D tentatively TRBD1 (6 bases). The CDR3 loop spans 16 amino acids. The germline V gene has CDR1 MNHEY and CDR2 SVGAGI. Trimming pared 1 base from V and 4 bases from J, leaving 16 bases between. CDR3 DNA sequence: TGTGCCAGCAGTTACTTAGGACAGACTAATTCCTATGGCTACACCTTC. Translation: CASSYLGQTNSYGYTF.

This clone was picked up a small number of times. The chain recombines TRBV18 with TRBJ1-4; perhaps TRBD1 as D (6 bases). Germline V lookup: CDR1 KGHSH, CDR2 LQKENI. V lost 3 bases and J lost 1, with 9 bases in between. The CDR3 totals 15 residues. The CDR3 DNA sequence: TGTGCCAGCTCACCTCAGGGGAAAACTAATGAAAAACTGTTTTTT. Translation: CASSPQGKTNEKLFF.

This rearrangement joins TRBV10-2 to TRBJ2-1; TRBD2 aligns across 11 bases. The CDR3 extends over 15 amino acids. V lost 1 base and J lost 7; bases outside the gene matches: 3. The germline gives CDR1 WSHSY, CDR2 SAAADI. CDR3 in amino acids: CASSELAGGPNEQFF. In DNA form, the CDR3 reads TGCGCCAGCAGTGAGTTAGCGGGGGGGCCGAATGAGCAGTTCTTC.

The chain couples TRBV6-6 to TRBJ1-5, with 7 positions matching TRBD1. Germline V gene sequence: CDR1 MNHNY, CDR2 SVGAGI (reference sequence). Unmatched junction bases numbered 5, after V lost 2 bases and J lost 4 bases. The CDR3 spans 15 residues. The DNA of the CDR3 is TGTGCCAGCAGTTACAGGGGGCAGGGTAATCAGCCCCAGCATTTT. The encoded protein is CASSYRGQGNQPQHF.

The chain has TRBV11-2 and TRBJ2-1; D unclear. The CDR3 contains 15 residues. CDR1 and CDR2 (germline): SGHAT, FQNNGV. Trimming pared 3 bases from V and 0 bases from J, leaving 9 bases between. DNA for the CDR3: TGTGCCAGCAGCTTGATGCACAGCTCCTACAATGAGCAGTTCTTC. Translation gives CASSLMHSSYNEQFF. The variable domain in full, with the rest retrieved from reference TRBV11-2 and TRBJ2-1, is EAGVAQSPRYKIIEKRQSVAFWCNPISGHATLYWYQQILGQGPKLLIQFQNNGVVDDSQLPKDRFSAERLKGVDSTLKIQPAKLEDSAVYLCASSLMHSSYNEQFFGPGTRLTVL.

V usage is TRBV6-5 and J usage is TRBJ1-1; D is perhaps TRBD1 (5 bases). The CDR3 is 13 residues long. V lost 5 bases and J lost 1, with 8 bases in between. In germline, CDR1 is MNHEY, CDR2 SVGAGI. In DNA form, the CDR3 reads TGTGCCAGCAGTATGACAGAGAACACTGAAGCTTTCTTT. Translating it yields CASSMTENTEAFF.

The chain combines TRBV7-9 with TRBJ2-5; D perhaps matches TRBD1 (5 bases). V lost 1 base and J 5 bases, leaving 11 bases between the germline ends. Germline CDR1 and CDR2: SEHNR and FQNEAQ (reference sequence). The length of the CDR3 is 14 residues. Here the CDR3 DNA reads TGTGCCAGCAGCTTAGTGATGGGGCCGGAGACCCAGTACTTC. Translated: CASSLVMGPETQYF.

The chain links TRBV6-5 to TRBJ2-4, with 7 bases matching TRBD2. Germline CDR1 reads MNHEY; CDR2 reads SVGAGI. This CDR3 is 16 amino acids long. The V gene end was trimmed by 2 bases and the J gene end by 7 bases; junction bases not matched to a gene: 11. In nucleotides, the CDR3 is TGTGCCAGCAGTTACGGGGGACCTGGGAGGGGCAACATTCAGTACTTC. Residues: CASSYGGPGRGNIQYF.

The gene calls are TRBV6-4 and TRBJ1-2; 8 bases agree with TRBD1. This CDR3 spans 14 amino acids. Per germline, CDR1 MRHNA and CDR2 SNTAGT. The V and J ends lost 6 bases and 4 bases, in that order; junction bases with no gene match: 7. The CDR3 here is CASRPRQGTYGYTF. The CDR3 DNA is TGTGCCAGCAGGCCGAGACAGGGGACCTATGGCTACACCTTC.

This clone has a single count. The genes are TRBV6-1 and TRBJ1-5; D remains ambiguous. V was shortened by 3 bases and J by 4 bases, with 22 bases between the two germline ends. Looked up from germline, CDR1 is MNHNS and CDR2 is SASEGT. CDR3 size: 18 residues. The DNA for the CDR3 is TGTGCCAGCAGTGATGAGCGTACGCCGGGGAATGGAAATCAGCCCCAGCATTTT. It yields the protein CASSDERTPGNGNQPQHF.

V gene TRBV29-1 combines with J gene TRBJ1-1, with 7 positions matching TRBD1. Unmatched junction bases numbered 4, after V lost 6 bases and J lost 6 bases. This CDR3 has 11 amino acids. Looked up from germline, CDR1 is SQVTM and CDR2 is ANQGSEA. The CDR3 DNA follows: TGCAGCGTCAAAACAGGGGCTGAAGCTTTCTTT. Encoded protein: CSVKTGAEAFF. Based on the CDR3 plus reference TRBV29-1 and TRBJ1-1, the full variable domain is SAVISQKPSRDICQRGTSLTIQCQVDSQVTMMFWYRQQPGQSLTLIATANQGSEATYESGFVIDKFPISRPNLTFSTLTVSNMSPEDSSIYLCSVKTGAEAFFGQGTRLTVV.